One T cell receptor beta chain is described in this entry. Antigen unknown. V lost 4 bases and J lost 12, with 19 bases in between. The CDR3 totals 15 residues. Germline V gives CDR1 MNHEY, CDR2 SVGAGI. The data were obtained in a study of cytomegalovirus exposure and HLA in healthy donors. Study-level results: 150 or so TCR beta chains were listed as cytomegalovirus-associated. Among the CMV-associated chains, three were confirmed in vitro as specific for CMV antigens.

Repertoires were generated with immunoSEQ multiplex PCR, while TCRdb's copy carries only in-frame clones and drops some. The profile shows about 140,000 clones, roughly nine tenths of them singletons. The clonotype was recovered from a man aged 18 to 29 in good health and CMV-seronegative. The sequencing sample was made of PBMCs. The V call is TRBV6-5, the J call TRBJ1-6; D is ambiguous. The CDR3 sequence: CASSFLPLNRGPLHF. The CDR3 DNA is TGTGCCAGCAGTTTCTTGCCCCTTAATCGGGGACCCCTCCACTTT.